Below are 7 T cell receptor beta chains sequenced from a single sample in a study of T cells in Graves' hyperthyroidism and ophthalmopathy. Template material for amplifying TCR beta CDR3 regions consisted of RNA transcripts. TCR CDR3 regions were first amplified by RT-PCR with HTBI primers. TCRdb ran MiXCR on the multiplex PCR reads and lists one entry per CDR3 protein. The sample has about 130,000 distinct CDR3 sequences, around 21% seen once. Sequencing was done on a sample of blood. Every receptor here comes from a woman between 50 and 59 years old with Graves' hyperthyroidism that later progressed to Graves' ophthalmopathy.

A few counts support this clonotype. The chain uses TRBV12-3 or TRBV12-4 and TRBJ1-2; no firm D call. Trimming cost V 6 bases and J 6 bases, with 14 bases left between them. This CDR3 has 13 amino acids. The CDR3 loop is CASSLATIDGYTF. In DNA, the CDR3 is TGTGCCAGCAGCTTGGCAACAATTGATGGCTACACCTTC.

CDR3 loop: CATSRDDGRTDTQYF. The CDR3 DNA reads as TGTGCCACCAGCAGAGATGACGGCCGCACAGATACGCAGTATTTT. The chain has TRBV15 and TRBJ2-3; D uncertain. The CDR3 totals 15 residues. V was shortened by 0 bases and J by 1 base, with 8 bases between the two germline ends. Germline V gene data show CDR1 as LNHNV and CDR2 as YYDKDF (reference sequence).

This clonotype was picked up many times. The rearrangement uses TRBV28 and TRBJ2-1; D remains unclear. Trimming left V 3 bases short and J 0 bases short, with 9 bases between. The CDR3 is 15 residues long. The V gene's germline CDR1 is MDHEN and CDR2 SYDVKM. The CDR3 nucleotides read TGTGCCAGCAGTTTTTGGTCCAGCTCCTACAATGAGCAGTTCTTC. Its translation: CASSFWSSSYNEQFF.

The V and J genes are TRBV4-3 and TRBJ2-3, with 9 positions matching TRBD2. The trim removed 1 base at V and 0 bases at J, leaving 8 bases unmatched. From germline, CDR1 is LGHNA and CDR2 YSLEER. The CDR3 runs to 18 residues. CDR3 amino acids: CASSQVGTSGYSTDTQYF. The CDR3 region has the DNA TGCGCCAGCAGCCAAGTTGGCACTAGCGGGTATAGCACAGATACGCAGTATTTT.

CDR3 loop: CASTENTDTQYF. In nucleotides, the CDR3 is TGTGCCAGCACCGAAAACACAGATACGCAGTATTTT. The chain is built from TRBV27 and TRBJ2-3; no reliable D call. The V gene's germline CDR1 is MNHEY and CDR2 SMNVEV (reference sequence). This CDR3 contains 12 residues. Trimming took off 7 bases at V and 2 bases at J, with 7 bases between the two ends.

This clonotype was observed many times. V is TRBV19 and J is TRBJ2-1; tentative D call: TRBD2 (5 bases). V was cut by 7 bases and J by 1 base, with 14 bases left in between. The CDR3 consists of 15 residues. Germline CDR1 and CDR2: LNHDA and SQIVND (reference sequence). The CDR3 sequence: CASMRAGPSYNEQFF. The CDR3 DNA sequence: TGTGCCAGTATGAGGGCTGGACCTTCCTACAATGAGCAGTTCTTC.

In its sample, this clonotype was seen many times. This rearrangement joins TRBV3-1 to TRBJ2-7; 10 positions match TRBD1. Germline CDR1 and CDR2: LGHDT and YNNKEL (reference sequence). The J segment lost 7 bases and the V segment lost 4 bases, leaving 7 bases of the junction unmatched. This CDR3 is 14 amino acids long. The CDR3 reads CASSRLGQGGEQYF. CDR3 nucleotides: TGTGCCAGCAGCCGACTAGGACAGGGGGGGGAGCAGTACTTC.